This TCR beta chain was profiled in a study of identical twins. Regarding the study as a whole: Cross-sectional statistical analysis was relied on for the conclusions, without the same donors being followed. Among monozygotic twins, out-of-frame TCR alpha sharing exceeded what models predicted. Analyses based on zero insertions could be partly confounded by invariant MAIT and iNKT cells.

This clonotype was seen many times. The target antigen is unknown. V gave up 8 bases and J gave up 0 bases, with 11 bases separating them. Per germline, CDR1 SGHVS and CDR2 FQNEAQ. CDR3 length: 13 amino acids. Template switching supplied a universal primer site; unique molecular identifiers were carried on the cDNA. TCRdb re-called the 5' RACE reads with MiXCR, one entry per CDR3 protein. This table holds roughly 630,000 distinct CDR3 sequences, just over 7% found once. The sample was also linked to a second study, of yellow fever vaccine responses in identical twins.

The TCR originated in a woman younger than 35 in good health. Sequenced material: PBMCs. The V and J genes are TRBV7-8 and TRBJ2-7, with D unclear. The CDR3 coding sequence is TGTGCCAGCCGCGACGTAGGCTCCTACGAGCAGTACTTC. This translates into CASRDVGSYEQYF.